Each of the 19 T cell receptor beta chains below was sequenced from the same sample in a study of glioma-infiltrating T cells after dendritic cell vaccination. Repertoires were generated with immunoSEQ multiplex PCR, while TCRdb's copy carries only in-frame clones and drops some. The sample has tens of thousands of clones; roughly 87% are singletons. The time point here: after dendritic cell vaccination, including at tumor progression/relapse. The sample here was blood, taken after dendritic cell vaccination. The origin of the receptors is a human donor with glioblastoma.

J is TRBJ2-2 and V is TRBV10-2; D might be TRBD1 (6 bases). The CDR3 has 13 amino acids. Trimming removed 5 bases from V and 7 bases from J, with 11 bases in between. Germline loops: CDR1 WSHSY, CDR2 SAAADI. The CDR3 coding sequence is TGCGCCAGCAGTTCCAGGGGAGTCGGGGAGCTGTTTTTT. It specifies CASSSRGVGELFF.

The chain carries TRBV2 and TRBJ1-2; no firm D call. There are 12 residues in the CDR3. V lost 2 bases and J 8 bases, leaving 9 bases between the germline ends. Germline V gene lookup returns CDR1 SNHLY and CDR2 FYNNEI. The CDR3 DNA reads TGTGCCAGCAGTGAAAGCGGAATGGGCTACACCTTC. Its translation is CASSESGMGYTF. The full variable domain, in which reference TRBV2 and TRBJ1-2 provide the parts outside the CDR3, is EPEVTQTPSHQVTQMGQEVILRCVPISNHLYFYWYRQILGQKVEFLVSFYNNEISEKSEIFDDQFSVERPDGSNFTLKIRSTKLEDSAMYFCASSESGMGYTFGSGTRLTVV.

The J gene is TRBJ2-7, the V gene TRBV5-4; 10 bases align to TRBD1. The CDR3 consists of 13 residues. Looked up from germline, CDR1 is SGHNT and CDR2 is YYREEE (reference sequence). For the CDR3, the DNA is TGTGCTATGACAGGGGGCTCTTCCTACGAGCAGTACTTC. This translates into CAMTGGSSYEQYF.

V usage is TRBV2 and J usage is TRBJ2-5, with a weak D call TRBD1 (9 bases). The CDR3 has 15 residues. The germline V and J ends were trimmed by 6 bases and 5 bases, with 19 bases remaining between them. Germline V gene lookup returns CDR1 SNHLY and CDR2 FYNNEI. The CDR3 nucleotides read TGTGCCAGCAGGAGTACAGGGGGCGGGGGGGAGACCCAGTACTTC. It codes for CASRSTGGGGETQYF.

The CDR3 bases are TGCGCCAGCAGTGAGTCTCGCCAGCGGCTGTTTTTT. This codes for CASSESRQRLFF. This chain links TRBV10-2 with TRBJ1-4; D gene uncertain. CDR1 is WSHSY and CDR2 is SAAADI in the germline V gene. The ends were cut back, 0 bases at V and 14 bases at J, with 10 bases in the middle. There are 12 residues in the CDR3.

In this sample, this clone turned up once. The CDR3 loop is CASSDRGGDTEAFF. CDR3 nucleotide sequence: TGTGCCAGTAGTGACAGGGGAGGGGACACTGAAGCTTTCTTT. This chain uses TRBV19 with TRBJ1-1, with TRBD1 identical over 8 bases. The CDR3 has 14 amino acids. The germline V gene has CDR1 LNHDA and CDR2 SQIVND (reference sequence). With 5 bases clipped from V and 3 bases from J, the junction kept 5 bases outside the gene matches.

This clone was recorded once. The gene calls are TRBV7-3 and TRBJ2-3; D might be TRBD2 (5 bases). V lost 0 bases to trimming and J lost 2 bases, with 9 bases between them. Germline CDR1 reads SGHTA; CDR2 reads FQGTGA. This CDR3 spans 15 amino acids. CDR3 DNA: TGTGCCAGCAGCTTAACGGGAGACAACACAGATACGCAGTATTTT. Translated: CASSLTGDNTDTQYF.

J is TRBJ2-1 and V is TRBV19, with TRBD2 identical over 7 bases. Unmatched junction bases numbered 2, after V lost 4 bases and J lost 5 bases. The CDR3 covers 13 residues. CDR1 and CDR2 (germline): LNHDA, SQIVND (reference sequence). This CDR3 reads CASSRAGDNEQFF. In nucleotides, the CDR3 is TGTGCCAGTAGTAGGGCGGGGGACAATGAGCAGTTCTTC.

The chain recombines TRBV2 with TRBJ1-2; 8 bases agree with TRBD1. Germline V gene lookup returns CDR1 SNHLY and CDR2 FYNNEI. The CDR3 has 14 residues. J was trimmed by 6 bases and V by 6 bases; bases with no gene match: 9. The CDR3 protein is CASRLGQGSDGYTF. The CDR3 DNA is TGTGCCAGCAGACTCGGACAGGGTAGTGATGGCTACACCTTC.

The CDR3, as DNA: TGCAGCGTCACGGGACAGATGAACACCGGGGAGCTGTTTTTT. Translation: CSVTGQMNTGELFF. The chain couples TRBV29-1 to TRBJ2-2; 7 nucleotides line up with TRBD1. The CDR3 has 14 amino acids. CDR1 is SQVTM, CDR2 ANQGSEA, per germline. V was clipped by 6 bases and J by 1 base; unmatched bases: 5.

This clone was recorded only once. This chain links TRBV7-2 with TRBJ2-7, with D maybe TRBD1 (6 bases). CDR3 length equals 14 residues. V was trimmed by 1 base and J by 7 bases, leaving 14 bases between them. CDR1 and CDR2 from the germline V gene are SGHTA and FQGNSA. The CDR3 spells CASSLGQALGEQYF. CDR3 nucleotide sequence: TGTGCCAGCAGCTTAGGACAGGCTTTGGGGGAGCAGTACTTC.

The CDR3 loop is CASSLGGGRAGNIQYF. In nucleotides, the CDR3 is TGTGCCAGCAGCTTAGGGGGGGGCAGGGCGGGAAACATTCAGTACTTC. The chain uses TRBV7-3 and TRBJ2-4; tentative D call: TRBD2 (7 bases). The length of the CDR3 is 16 residues. From germline, CDR1 is SGHTA and CDR2 FQGTGA. The germline V and J ends were trimmed by 2 bases and 6 bases, with 17 bases remaining between them.

The chain uses TRBV4-2 and TRBJ2-7, with 8 bases fitting TRBD2. Germline assignment: CDR1 LGHNA and CDR2 YNFKEQ. The trim removed 5 bases at V and 5 bases at J, leaving 8 bases unmatched. This CDR3 is built from 14 residues. In nucleotides, the CDR3 is TGTGCCAGCAGCGGGGCGGGGGGTCCTAACGAGCAGTACTTC. It specifies CASSGAGGPNEQYF.

This chain uses TRBV14 with TRBJ2-1, with TRBD2 as a possible D gene (6 bases). Looked up from germline, CDR1 is SGHDN and CDR2 is FVKESK. This CDR3 has 13 amino acids. The ends were cut back, 4 bases at V and 5 bases at J, with 9 bases in the middle. The CDR3 sequence: CASSRDLDNEQFF. For the CDR3, the DNA is TGTGCCAGCAGCCGGGACTTGGACAATGAGCAGTTCTTC.

This clone was observed a single time. This chain connects TRBV19 to TRBJ1-5; 9 nucleotides line up with TRBD1. Germline assignment: CDR1 LNHDA and CDR2 SQIVND (reference sequence). The CDR3 spans 15 residues. V shed 6 bases, J shed 5 bases, and the junction held 8 bases outside the gene matches. In DNA form, the CDR3 reads TGTGCCAGTAGCCTCACGGGACAGGGCGATCAGCCCCAGCATTTT. It specifies CASSLTGQGDQPQHF.

J is TRBJ1-6 and V is TRBV7-9; D remains unclear. CDR3 length equals 13 residues. Germline values: CDR1 SEHNR, CDR2 FQNEAQ (reference sequence). V gave up 0 bases and J gave up 10 bases, with 7 bases separating them. This chain's CDR3 is CASSLARASPLHF. The CDR3, as DNA: TGTGCCAGCAGCTTAGCGCGGGCCTCACCCCTCCACTTT. Supplemented by reference TRBV7-9 and TRBJ1-6, the full variable domain reads DTGVSQNPRHKITKRGQNVTFRCDPISEHNRLYWYRQTLGQGPEFLTYFQNEAQLEKSRLLSDRFSAERPKGSFSTLEIQRTEQGDSAMYLCASSLARASPLHFGNGTRLTVT.

V and J are TRBV27 and TRBJ1-1; 9 nucleotides agree with TRBD1. The CDR3 extends over 14 amino acids. CDR1 and CDR2 (germline): MNHEY, SMNVEV (reference sequence). V shed 3 bases and J 5 bases; nucleotides not matched to a gene: 4. For the CDR3, the DNA is TGTGCCAGCAGTTTTGTGACAGGGGGAACTGAAGCTTTCTTT. Protein: CASSFVTGGTEAFF.

The chain links TRBV19 to TRBJ1-6; D is uncertain. The CDR3 sequence is 16 residues long. The germline CDR1 and CDR2 sequences are LNHDA and SQIVND (reference sequence). The germline V and J ends were trimmed by 9 bases and 4 bases, with 19 bases remaining between them. CDR3 loop: CASQNAGRGYNSPLHF. The CDR3 nucleotides read TGTGCCAGCCAAAACGCGGGCCGGGGATATAATTCACCCCTCCACTTT.

The V call is TRBV18, the J call TRBJ2-7; 9 nucleotides agree with TRBD1. After removal of 6 bases from V and 3 bases from J, the junction contained 6 bases not matched to a gene. This CDR3 has 14 amino acids. The germline gives CDR1 KGHSH, CDR2 LQKENI. CDR3: CASSPTGGDYEQYF. For the CDR3, the DNA is TGTGCCAGCTCTCCGACAGGGGGTGACTACGAGCAGTACTTC. The variable domain in full, with the rest retrieved from reference TRBV18 and TRBJ2-7, is NAGVMQNPRHLVRRRGQEARLRCSPMKGHSHVYWYRQLPEEGLKFMVYLQKENIIDESGMPKERFSAEFPKEGPSILRIQQVVRGDSAAYFCASSPTGGDYEQYFGPGTRLTVT.